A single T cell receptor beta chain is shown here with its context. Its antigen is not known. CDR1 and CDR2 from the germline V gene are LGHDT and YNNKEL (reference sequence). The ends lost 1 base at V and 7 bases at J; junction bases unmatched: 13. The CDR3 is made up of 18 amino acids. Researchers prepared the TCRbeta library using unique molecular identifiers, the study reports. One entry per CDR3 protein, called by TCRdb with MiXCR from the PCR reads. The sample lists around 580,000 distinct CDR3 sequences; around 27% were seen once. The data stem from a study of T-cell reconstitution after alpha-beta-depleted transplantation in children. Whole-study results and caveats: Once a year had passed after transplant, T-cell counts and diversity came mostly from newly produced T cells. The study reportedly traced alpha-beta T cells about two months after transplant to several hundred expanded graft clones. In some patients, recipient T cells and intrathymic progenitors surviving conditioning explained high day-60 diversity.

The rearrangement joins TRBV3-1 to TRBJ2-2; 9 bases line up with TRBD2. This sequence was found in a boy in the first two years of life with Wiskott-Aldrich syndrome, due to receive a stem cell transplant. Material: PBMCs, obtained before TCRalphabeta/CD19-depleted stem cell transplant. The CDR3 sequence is CASSQGLRLAGRGGELFF. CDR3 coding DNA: TGTGCCAGCAGCCAAGGTCTTCGTCTAGCGGGACGAGGCGGGGAGCTGTTTTTT. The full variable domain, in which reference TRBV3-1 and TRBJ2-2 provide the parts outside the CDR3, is DTAVSQTPKYLVTQMGNDKSIKCEQNLGHDTMYWYKQDSKKFLKIMFSYNNKELIINETVPNRFSPKSPDKAHLNLHINSLELGDSAVYFCASSQGLRLAGRGGELFFGEGSRLTVL.